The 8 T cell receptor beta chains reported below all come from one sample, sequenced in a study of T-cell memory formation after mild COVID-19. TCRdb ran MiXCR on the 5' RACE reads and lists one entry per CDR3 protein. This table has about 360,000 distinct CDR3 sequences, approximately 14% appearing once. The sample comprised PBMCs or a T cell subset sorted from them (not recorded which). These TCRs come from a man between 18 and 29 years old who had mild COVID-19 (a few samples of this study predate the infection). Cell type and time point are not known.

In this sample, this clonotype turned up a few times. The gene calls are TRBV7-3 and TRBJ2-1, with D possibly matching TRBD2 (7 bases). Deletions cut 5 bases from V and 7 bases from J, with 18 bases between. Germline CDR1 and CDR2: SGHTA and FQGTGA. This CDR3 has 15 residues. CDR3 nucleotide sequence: TGTGCCAGCAGCCGTTCGGCGGGGGCGGTGAATGAGCAGTTCTTC. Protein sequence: CASSRSAGAVNEQFF.

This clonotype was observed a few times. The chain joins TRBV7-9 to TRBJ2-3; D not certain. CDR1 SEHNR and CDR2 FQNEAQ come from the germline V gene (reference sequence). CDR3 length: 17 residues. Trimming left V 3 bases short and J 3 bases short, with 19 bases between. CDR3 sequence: CASSFYVSPGQTDTQYF. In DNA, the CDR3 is TGTGCCAGCAGCTTTTATGTTTCCCCGGGCCAAACAGATACGCAGTATTTT.

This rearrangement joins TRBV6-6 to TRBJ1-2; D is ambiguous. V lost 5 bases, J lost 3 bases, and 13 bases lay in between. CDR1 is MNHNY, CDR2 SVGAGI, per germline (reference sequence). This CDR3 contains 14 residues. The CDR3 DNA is TGTGCCAGCAGTCCGCAGGCAGGAGACTATGGCTACACCTTC. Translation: CASSPQAGDYGYTF.

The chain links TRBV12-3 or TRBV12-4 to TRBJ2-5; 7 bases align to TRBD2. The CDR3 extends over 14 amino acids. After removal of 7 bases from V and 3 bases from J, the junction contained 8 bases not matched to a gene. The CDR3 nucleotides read TGTGCCAGCACCTCGTGGGGGGGGAAAGAGACCCAGTACTTC. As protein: CASTSWGGKETQYF.

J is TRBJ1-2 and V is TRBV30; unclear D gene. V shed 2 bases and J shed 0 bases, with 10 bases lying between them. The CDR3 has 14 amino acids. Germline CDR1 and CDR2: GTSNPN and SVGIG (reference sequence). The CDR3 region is CAWSWATANYGYTF. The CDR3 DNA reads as TGTGCCTGGAGTTGGGCGACGGCTAACTATGGCTACACCTTC. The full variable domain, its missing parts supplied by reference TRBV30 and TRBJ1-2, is SQTIHQWPATLVQPVGSPLSLECTVEGTSNPNLYWYRQAAGRGLQLLFYSVGIGQISSEVPQNLSASRPQDRQFILSSKKLLLSDSGFYLCAWSWATANYGYTFGSGTRLTVV.

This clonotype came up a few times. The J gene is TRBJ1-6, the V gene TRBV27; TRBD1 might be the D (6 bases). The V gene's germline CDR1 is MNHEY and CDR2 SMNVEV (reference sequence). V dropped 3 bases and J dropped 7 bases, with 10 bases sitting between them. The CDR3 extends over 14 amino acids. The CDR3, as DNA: TGTGCCAGCAGTTTTCAGGGGTTGAATTCACCCCTCCACTTT. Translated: CASSFQGLNSPLHF.

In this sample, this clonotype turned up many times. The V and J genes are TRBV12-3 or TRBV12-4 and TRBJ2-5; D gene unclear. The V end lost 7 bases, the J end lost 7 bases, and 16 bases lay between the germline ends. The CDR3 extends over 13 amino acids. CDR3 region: CASKVSRTGTQYF. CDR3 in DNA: TGTGCCAGCAAAGTATCTCGGACGGGGACCCAGTACTTC.

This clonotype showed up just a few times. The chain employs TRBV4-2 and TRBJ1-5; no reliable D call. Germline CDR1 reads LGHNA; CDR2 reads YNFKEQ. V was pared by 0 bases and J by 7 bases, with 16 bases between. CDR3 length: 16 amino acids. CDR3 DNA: TGTGCCAGCAGCCAAGATTGGGCAGGAAAGGGCCAGCCCCAGCATTTT. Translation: CASSQDWAGKGQPQHF.